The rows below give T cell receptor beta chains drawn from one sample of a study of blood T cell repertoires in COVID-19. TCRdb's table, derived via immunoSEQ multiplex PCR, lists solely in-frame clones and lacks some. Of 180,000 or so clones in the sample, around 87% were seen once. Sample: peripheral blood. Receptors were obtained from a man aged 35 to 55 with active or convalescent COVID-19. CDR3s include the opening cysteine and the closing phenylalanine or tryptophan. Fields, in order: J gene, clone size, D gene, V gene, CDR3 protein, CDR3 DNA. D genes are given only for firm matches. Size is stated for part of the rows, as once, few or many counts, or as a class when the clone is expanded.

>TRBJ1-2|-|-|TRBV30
CAWISGRYGYTF
TGTGCCTGGATCTCAGGGAGGTATGGCTACACCTTC
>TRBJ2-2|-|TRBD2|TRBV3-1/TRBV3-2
CASRASGENTGELFF
TGTGCCAGCAGAGCCAGCGGGGAGAACACCGGGGAGCTGTTTTTT
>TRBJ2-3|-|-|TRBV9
CASSPQITDTQYF
TGTGCCAGCAGCCCTCAGATCACAGATACGCAGTATTTT
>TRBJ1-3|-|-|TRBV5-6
CASSTGGTGNTIYF
TGTGCCAGCAGCACCGGAGGTACTGGAAACACCATATATTTT
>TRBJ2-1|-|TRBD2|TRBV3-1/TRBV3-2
CASSSGLAGASTFF
TGTGCCAGCAGCTCGGGACTAGCGGGGGCCAGCACGTTCTTC
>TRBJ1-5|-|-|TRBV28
CASSFRGSSNQPQHF
TGTGCCAGCAGTTTCCGGGGGTCCAGCAATCAGCCCCAGCATTTT
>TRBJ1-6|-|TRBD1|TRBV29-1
CSVAGGQGNSPLHF
TGCAGCGTTGCAGGGGGACAGGGCAATTCACCCCTCCACTTT
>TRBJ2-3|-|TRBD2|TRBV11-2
CASSQSGGAVDTQYF
TGTGCCAGCAGCCAAAGCGGGGGGGCCGTCGATACGCAGTATTTT
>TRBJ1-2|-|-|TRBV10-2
CASSGTAKNYGYTF
TGCGCCAGCAGTGGGACAGCCAAGAACTATGGCTACACCTTC
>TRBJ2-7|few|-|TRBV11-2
CASSLGAETSYEQYF
TGTGCCAGCAGCCTTGGGGCAGAAACCTCCTACGAGCAGTACTTC
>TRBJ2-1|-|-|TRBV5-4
CASSRGPNEQFF
TGTGCCAGCAGCCGAGGGCCCAATGAGCAGTTCTTC
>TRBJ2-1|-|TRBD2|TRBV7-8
CASSPWGRGGSYNEQFF
TGTGCCAGCAGCCCCTGGGGGCGGGGGGGTTCCTACAATGAGCAGTTCTTC
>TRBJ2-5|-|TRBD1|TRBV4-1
CASSEGQGWETQYF
TGCGCCAGCAGCGAAGGACAGGGCTGGGAGACCCAGTACTTC
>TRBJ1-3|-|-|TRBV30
CAWSVQGFGGNTIYF
TGTGCCTGGAGTGTACAGGGTTTTGGGGGAAACACCATATATTTT
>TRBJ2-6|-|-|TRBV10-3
CAISGRDGNSGANVLTF
TGTGCCATCAGTGGGCGGGACGGGAACTCTGGGGCCAACGTCCTGACTTTC
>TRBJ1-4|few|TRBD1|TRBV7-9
CASSSTGAREKLFF
TGTGCCAGCAGCTCAACAGGGGCTCGCGAAAAACTGTTTTTT
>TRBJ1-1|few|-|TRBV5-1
CASSLTQSTEAFF
TGCGCCAGCAGCTTAACACAGAGTACAGAAGCTTTCTTT
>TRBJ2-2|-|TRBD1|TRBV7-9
CASSPPPRTGANTGELFF
TGTGCCAGCAGCCCACCTCCCCGGACAGGCGCGAACACCGGGGAGCTGTTTTTT
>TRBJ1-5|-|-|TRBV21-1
CASGLINQPQHF
TGTGCCAGCGGACTGATTAATCAGCCCCAGCATTTT
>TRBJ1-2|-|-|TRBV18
CASSLGNMGYTF
TGTGCCAGCTCACTGGGCAATATGGGCTACACCTTC
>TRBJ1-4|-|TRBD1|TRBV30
CAWAQGAVEKLFF
TGTGCCTGGGCCCAGGGGGCTGTTGAAAAACTGTTTTTT
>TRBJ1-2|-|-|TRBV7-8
CASSLAATQATNYGYTF
TGTGCCAGCAGCTTAGCCGCTACGCAGGCGACGAACTATGGCTACACCTTC
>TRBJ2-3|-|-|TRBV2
CASSEYMSDTQYF
TGTGCCAGCAGTGAATATATGTCAGATACGCAGTATTTT
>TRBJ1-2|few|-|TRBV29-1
CSVKTGNGYTF
TGCAGCGTTAAAACTGGTAATGGCTACACCTTC
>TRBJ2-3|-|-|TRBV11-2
CASSLDRVPTDTQYF
TGTGCCAGCAGCTTAGATCGTGTCCCCACAGATACGCAGTATTTT
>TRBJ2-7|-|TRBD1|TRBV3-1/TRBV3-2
CASRGQTYEQYF
TGTGCCAGCAGGGGACAGACCTACGAGCAGTACTTC
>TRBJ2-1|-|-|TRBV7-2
CASSLVQYNEQFF
TGTGCCAGCAGCTTAGTACAGTACAATGAGCAGTTCTTC
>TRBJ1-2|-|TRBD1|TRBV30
CACLPGTGDYGYTF
TGTGCCTGCCTCCCCGGTACAGGGGACTATGGCTACACCTTC
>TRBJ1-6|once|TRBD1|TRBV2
CASSGDRGSFYSPLHF
TGTGCCAGCAGTGGGGACAGGGGCAGTTTTTATTCACCCCTCCACTTT
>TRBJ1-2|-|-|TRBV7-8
CASSLMGAGYGYTF
TGTGCCAGCAGCTTAATGGGGGCTGGCTATGGCTACACCTTC
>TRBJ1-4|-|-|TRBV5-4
CASSLRGEKLFF
TGTGCCAGCAGCTTGAGAGGGGAAAAACTGTTTTTT
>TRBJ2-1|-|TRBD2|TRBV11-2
CASSFSSGGYNEQFF
TGTGCCAGCAGCTTCTCAAGCGGGGGTTACAATGAGCAGTTCTTC
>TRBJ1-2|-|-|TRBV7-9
CASSLENRYNYGYTF
TGTGCCAGCAGCTTAGAAAACAGATACAACTATGGCTACACCTTC